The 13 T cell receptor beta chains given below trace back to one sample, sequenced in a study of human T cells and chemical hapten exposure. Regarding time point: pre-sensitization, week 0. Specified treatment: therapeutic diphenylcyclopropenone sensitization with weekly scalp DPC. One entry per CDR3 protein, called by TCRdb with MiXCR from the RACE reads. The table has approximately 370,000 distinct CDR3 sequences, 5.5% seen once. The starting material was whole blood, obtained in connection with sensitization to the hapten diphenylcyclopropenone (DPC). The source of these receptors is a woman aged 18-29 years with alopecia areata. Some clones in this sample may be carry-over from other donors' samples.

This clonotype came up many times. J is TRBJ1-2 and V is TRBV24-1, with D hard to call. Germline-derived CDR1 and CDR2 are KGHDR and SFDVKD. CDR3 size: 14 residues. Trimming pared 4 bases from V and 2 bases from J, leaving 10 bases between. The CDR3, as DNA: TGTGCCACCAGTGAGGCCAGCTACAACTATGGCTACACCTTC. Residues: CATSEASYNYGYTF.

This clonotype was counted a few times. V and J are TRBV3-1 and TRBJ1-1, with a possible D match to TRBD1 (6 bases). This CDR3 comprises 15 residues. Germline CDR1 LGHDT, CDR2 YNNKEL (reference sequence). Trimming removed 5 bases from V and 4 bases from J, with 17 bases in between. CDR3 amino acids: CASSSRGEGGTEAFF. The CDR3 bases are TGTGCCAGCAGCTCAAGAGGAGAGGGGGGCACTGAAGCTTTCTTT. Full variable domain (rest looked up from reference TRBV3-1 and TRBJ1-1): DTAVSQTPKYLVTQMGNDKSIKCEQNLGHDTMYWYKQDSKKFLKIMFSYNNKELIINETVPNRFSPKSPDKAHLNLHINSLELGDSAVYFCASSSRGEGGTEAFFGQGTRLTVV.

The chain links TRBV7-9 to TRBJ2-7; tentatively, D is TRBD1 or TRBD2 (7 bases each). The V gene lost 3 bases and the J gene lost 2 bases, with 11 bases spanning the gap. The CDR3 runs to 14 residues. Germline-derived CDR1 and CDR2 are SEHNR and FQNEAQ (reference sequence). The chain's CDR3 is CASSLGGTAYEQYF. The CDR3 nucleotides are TGTGCCAGCAGCTTGGGGGGGACAGCCTACGAGCAGTACTTC. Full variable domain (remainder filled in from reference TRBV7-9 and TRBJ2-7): DTGVSQNPRHKITKRGQNVTFRCDPISEHNRLYWYRQTLGQGPEFLTYFQNEAQLEKSRLLSDRFSAERPKGSFSTLEIQRTEQGDSAMYLCASSLGGTAYEQYFGPGTRLTVT.

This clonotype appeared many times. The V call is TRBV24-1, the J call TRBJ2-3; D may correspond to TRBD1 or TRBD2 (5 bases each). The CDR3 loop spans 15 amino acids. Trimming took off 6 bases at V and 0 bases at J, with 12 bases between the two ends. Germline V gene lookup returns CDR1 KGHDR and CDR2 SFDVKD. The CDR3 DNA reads TGTGCCACCAGTATTCTGAGGGGAAGCACAGATACGCAGTATTTT. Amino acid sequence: CATSILRGSTDTQYF.

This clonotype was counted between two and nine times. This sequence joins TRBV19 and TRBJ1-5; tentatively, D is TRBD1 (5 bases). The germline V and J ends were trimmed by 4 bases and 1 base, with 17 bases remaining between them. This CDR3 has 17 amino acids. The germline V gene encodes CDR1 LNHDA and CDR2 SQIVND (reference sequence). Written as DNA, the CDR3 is TGTGCCAGTAGTAATACAGGTAAATTACTGAGCAATCAGCCCCAGCATTTT. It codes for CASSNTGKLLSNQPQHF.

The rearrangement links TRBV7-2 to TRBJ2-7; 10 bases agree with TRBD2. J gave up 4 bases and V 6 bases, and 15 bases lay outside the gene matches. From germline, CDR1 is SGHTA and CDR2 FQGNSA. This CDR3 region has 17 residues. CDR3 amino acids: CASRGKSGGAPLYEQYF. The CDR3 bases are TGTGCCAGCAGAGGCAAAAGCGGGGGGGCTCCCTTGTACGAGCAGTACTTC.

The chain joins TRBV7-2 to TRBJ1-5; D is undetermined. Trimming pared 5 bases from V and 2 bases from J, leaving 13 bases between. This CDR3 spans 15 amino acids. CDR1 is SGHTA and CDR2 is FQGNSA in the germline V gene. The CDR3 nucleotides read TGTGCCAGCAGCCGATACGGCGCTGGCAATCAGCCCCAGCATTTT. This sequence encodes CASSRYGAGNQPQHF.

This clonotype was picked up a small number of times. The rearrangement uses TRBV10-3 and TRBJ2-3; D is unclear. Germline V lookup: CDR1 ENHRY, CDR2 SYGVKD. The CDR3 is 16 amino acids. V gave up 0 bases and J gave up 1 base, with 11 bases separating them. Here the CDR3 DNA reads TGTGCCATCAGTGAGTCGAGTGTTAGAGGCACAGATACGCAGTATTTT. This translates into CAISESSVRGTDTQYF.

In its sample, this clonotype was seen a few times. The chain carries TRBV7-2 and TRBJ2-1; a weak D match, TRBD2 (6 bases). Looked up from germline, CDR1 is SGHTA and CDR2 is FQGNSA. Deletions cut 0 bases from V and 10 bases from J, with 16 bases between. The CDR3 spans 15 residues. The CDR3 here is CASSLAGGRGLEQFF. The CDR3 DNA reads TGTGCCAGCAGCTTAGCGGGAGGACGGGGATTAGAGCAGTTCTTC.

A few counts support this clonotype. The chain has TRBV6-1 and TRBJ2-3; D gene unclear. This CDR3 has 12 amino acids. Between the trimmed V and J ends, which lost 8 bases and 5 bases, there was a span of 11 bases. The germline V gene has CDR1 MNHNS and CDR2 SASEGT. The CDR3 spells CASATGVDTQYF. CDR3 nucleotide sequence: TGTGCCAGCGCCACCGGTGTAGATACGCAGTATTTT.

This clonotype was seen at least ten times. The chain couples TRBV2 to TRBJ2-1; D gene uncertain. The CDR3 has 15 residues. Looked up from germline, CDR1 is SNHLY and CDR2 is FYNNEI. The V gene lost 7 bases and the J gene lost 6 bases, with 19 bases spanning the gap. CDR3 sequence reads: CASTDRVGFRNEQFF. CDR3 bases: TGTGCCAGCACAGATCGGGTAGGTTTTCGCAATGAGCAGTTCTTC.

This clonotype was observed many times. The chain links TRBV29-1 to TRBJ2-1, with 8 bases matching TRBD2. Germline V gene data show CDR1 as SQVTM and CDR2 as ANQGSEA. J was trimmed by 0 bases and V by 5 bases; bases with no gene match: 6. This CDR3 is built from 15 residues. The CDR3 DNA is TGCAGCGTTCCTAATAGCGGGGACTCCTACAATGAGCAGTTCTTC. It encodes CSVPNSGDSYNEQFF.

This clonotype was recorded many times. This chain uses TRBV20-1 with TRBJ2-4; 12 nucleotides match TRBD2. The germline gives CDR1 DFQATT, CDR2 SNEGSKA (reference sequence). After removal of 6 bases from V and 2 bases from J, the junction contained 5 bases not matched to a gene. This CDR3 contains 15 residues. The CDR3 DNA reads TGCAGTGCGACACTAGCGGGGGGCCCCAAAAACATTCAGTACTTC. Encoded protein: CSATLAGGPKNIQYF.